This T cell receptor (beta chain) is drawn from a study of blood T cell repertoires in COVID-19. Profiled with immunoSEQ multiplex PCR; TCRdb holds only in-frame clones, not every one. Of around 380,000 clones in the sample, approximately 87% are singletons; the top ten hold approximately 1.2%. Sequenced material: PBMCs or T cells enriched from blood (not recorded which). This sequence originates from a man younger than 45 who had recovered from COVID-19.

The CDR3 here is CASSPYGVIQYF. In DNA, the CDR3 is TGTGCCAGCAGCCCTTACGGGGTCATTCAGTACTTC. The chain employs TRBV7-9 and TRBJ2-4; the D gene is possibly TRBD2 (5 bases). Germline-derived CDR1 and CDR2 are SEHNR and FQNEAQ (reference sequence). V shed 5 bases and J shed 9 bases, with 11 bases lying between them. The CDR3 runs 12 residues.